One TCR beta chain is described in this entry. The sample comes from a study of blood T cells in healthy people across ages. With a J-beta primer mix and a sample-barcoded 5' primer, a second PCR ran about 7 to 12 cycles. TCRdb ran MiXCR on the 5' RACE reads and lists one entry per CDR3 protein. The sample records some 290,000 distinct CDR3 sequences, 27% being singletons. V was shortened by 2 bases and J by 3 bases, with 5 bases between the two germline ends. CDR1 KGHSH and CDR2 LQKENI come from the germline V gene. The length of the CDR3 is 13 residues. This clonotype was obtained from a woman aged 70 to 79 in good health. The rearrangement links TRBV18 to TRBJ1-5, with no clear D. The sample consisted of blood. The CDR3 here is CASSPGNNQPQHF. The CDR3 nucleotides are TGTGCCAGCTCACCAGGAAACAATCAGCCCCAGCATTTT.